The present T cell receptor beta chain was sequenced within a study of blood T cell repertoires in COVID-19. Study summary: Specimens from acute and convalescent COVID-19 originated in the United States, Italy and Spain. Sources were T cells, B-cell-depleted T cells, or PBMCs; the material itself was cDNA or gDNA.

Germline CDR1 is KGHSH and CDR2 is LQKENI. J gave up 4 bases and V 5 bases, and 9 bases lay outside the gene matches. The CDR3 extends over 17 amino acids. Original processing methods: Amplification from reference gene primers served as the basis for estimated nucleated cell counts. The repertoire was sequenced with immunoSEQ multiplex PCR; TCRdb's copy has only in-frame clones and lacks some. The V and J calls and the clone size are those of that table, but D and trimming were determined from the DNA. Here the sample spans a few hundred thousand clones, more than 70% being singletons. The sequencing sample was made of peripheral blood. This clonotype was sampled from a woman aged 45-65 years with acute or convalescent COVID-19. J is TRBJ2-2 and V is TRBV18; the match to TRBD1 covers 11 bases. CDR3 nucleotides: TGTGCCAGCTCAAAGATCCCGGGACAGGGGGTCACCGGGGAGCTGTTTTTT. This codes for CASSKIPGQGVTGELFF. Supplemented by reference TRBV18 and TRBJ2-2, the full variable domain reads NAGVMQNPRHLVRRRGQEARLRCSPMKGHSHVYWYRQLPEEGLKFMVYLQKENIIDESGMPKERFSAEFPKEGPSILRIQQVVRGDSAAYFCASSKIPGQGVTGELFFGEGSRLTVL.